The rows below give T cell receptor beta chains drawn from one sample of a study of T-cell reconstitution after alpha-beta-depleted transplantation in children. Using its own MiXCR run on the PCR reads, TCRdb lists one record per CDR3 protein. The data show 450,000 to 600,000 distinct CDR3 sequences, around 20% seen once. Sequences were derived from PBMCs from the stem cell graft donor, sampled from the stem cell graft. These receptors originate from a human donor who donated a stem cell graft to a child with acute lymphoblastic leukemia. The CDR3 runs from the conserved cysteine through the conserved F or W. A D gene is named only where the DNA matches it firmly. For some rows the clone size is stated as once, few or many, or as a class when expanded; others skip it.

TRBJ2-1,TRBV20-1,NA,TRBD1,CSAPSPVQGGNEQFF,TGCAGTGCTCCGTCGCCAGTACAGGGGGGAAATGAGCAGTTCTTC
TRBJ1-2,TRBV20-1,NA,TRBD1,CSARLGQHLPLEGYTF,TGCAGTGCTAGATTGGGACAGCACCTACCACTTGAGGGCTACACCTTC
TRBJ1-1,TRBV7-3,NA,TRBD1,CASSSQGGRGTEAFF,TGTGCCAGCAGCTCCCAGGGGGGCCGAGGCACTGAAGCTTTCTTT
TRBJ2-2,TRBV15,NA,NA,CATSRTTGELFF,TGTGCCACCAGCAGAACCACCGGGGAGCTGTTTTTT
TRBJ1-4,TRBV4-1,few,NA,CASSQRVRDGQWKEKLFF,TGCGCCAGCAGCCAAAGGGTCCGGGACGGTCAGTGGAAAGAAAAACTGTTTTTT
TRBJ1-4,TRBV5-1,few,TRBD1,CASSFRQGSFNEKLFF,TGCGCCAGCAGCTTCAGACAGGGGTCCTTTAATGAAAAACTGTTTTTT
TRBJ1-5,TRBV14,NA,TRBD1,CASSQRSTGGGQPQHF,TGTGCCAGCAGCCAAAGATCGACAGGGGGTGGTCAGCCCCAGCATTTT
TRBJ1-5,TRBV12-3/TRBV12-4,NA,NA,CASSFGSTSNQPQHF,TGTGCCAGCAGTTTCGGCAGTACGAGCAATCAGCCCCAGCATTTT
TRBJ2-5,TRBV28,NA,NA,CASSDRQGREFGETQYF,TGTGCCAGCAGTGACCGACAGGGCCGGGAGTTCGGGGAGACCCAGTACTTC
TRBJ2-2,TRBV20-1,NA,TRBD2,CSARYGSGRNTGELFF,TGCAGTGCTAGATATGGGAGCGGGAGGAACACCGGGGAGCTGTTTTTT
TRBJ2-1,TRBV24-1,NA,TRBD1,CATSDSTGDNYNEQFF,TGTGCCACCAGTGACTCTACAGGGGATAACTACAATGAGCAGTTCTTC
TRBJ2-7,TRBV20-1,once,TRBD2,CSARELAGAGGHRYEQYF,TGCAGTGCTAGAGAGTTGGCAGGAGCGGGAGGCCACCGATACGAGCAGTACTTC
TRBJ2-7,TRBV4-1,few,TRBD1,CASSQGQGSGYEQYF,TGCGCCAGCAGCCAAGGACAGGGGTCGGGCTACGAGCAGTACTTC
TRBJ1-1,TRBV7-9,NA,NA,CASRLRQHNTEAFF,TGTGCCAGCAGGTTACGTCAACATAACACTGAAGCTTTCTTT
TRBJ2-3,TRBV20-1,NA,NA,CSARGVMAGKTDTQYF,TGCAGTGCTAGAGGGGTAATGGCGGGGAAGACAGATACGCAGTATTTT
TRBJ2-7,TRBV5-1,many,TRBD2,CASSLWGGRTTYEQYF,TGCGCCAGCAGCTTGTGGGGGGGACGGACAACCTACGAGCAGTACTTC
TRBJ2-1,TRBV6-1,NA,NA,CASERVQSSYNEQFF,TGTGCCAGCGAACGCGTACAGAGCTCCTACAATGAGCAGTTCTTC
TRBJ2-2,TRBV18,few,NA,CASSLYDWGGANTGELFF,TGTGCCAGCTCCCTCTACGACTGGGGAGGCGCGAACACCGGGGAGCTGTTTTTT
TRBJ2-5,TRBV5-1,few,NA,CASSLGSGLQETQYF,TGCGCCAGCAGCTTGGGTAGCGGACTCCAAGAGACCCAGTACTTC
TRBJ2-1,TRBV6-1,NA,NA,CASTDMDEQFF,TGTGCCAGCACCGACATGGATGAGCAGTTCTTC
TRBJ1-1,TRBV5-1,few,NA,CASSGEVTTVTEAFF,TGCGCCAGCAGCGGCGAGGTCACTACGGTCACTGAAGCTTTCTTT
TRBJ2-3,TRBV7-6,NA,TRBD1,CASSLLRTGSSPGTDTQYF,TGTGCCAGCAGCCTGTTGAGGACAGGGTCTTCCCCGGGCACAGATACGCAGTATTTT
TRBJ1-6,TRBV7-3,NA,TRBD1,CASSLDYRGRLHF,TGTGCCAGCAGCCTAGATTACAGGGGCCGCCTCCACTTT
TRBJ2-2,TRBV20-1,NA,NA,CSARGAYNTGELFF,TGCAGTGCTAGAGGCGCCTACAACACCGGGGAGCTGTTTTTT
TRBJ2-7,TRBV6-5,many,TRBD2,CASNLAGSYEQYF,TGTGCCAGCAACCTAGCGGGCTCCTACGAGCAGTACTTC
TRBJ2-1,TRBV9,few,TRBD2,CASSPRWEASGRALNEQFF,TGTGCCAGCAGCCCCCGTTGGGAGGCTAGCGGGAGGGCCCTCAATGAGCAGTTCTTC
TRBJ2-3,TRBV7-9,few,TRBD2,CASSVSGSGTQYF,TGTGCCAGCAGCGTAAGCGGGAGCGGTACGCAGTATTTT
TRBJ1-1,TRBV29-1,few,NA,CSVVGRWIEAFF,TGCAGCGTTGTTGGGAGGTGGATTGAAGCTTTCTTT
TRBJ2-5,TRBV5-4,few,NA,CASSLAGQGPLQETQYF,TGTGCCAGCAGCTTGGCCGGTCAGGGCCCGCTCCAAGAGACCCAGTACTTC